One sample yielded the 9 T cell receptor beta chains listed below, sequenced in a study of beta chain features in type 1 diabetes. Every bit of the isolated RNA underwent reverse transcription, so sequencing read expressed TCRB transcripts. Assay: immunoSEQ multiplex PCR; the TCRdb copy retains only in-frame clones and omits some. This table holds hundreds of thousands of clones, 30% found once. Sequenced input: naive CD4+ T cells from blood. Every receptor here comes from a man aged 18 to 29 in good health.

The CDR3 sequence: CASSLNREETQYF. The CDR3 region has the DNA TGTGCCAGCAGCTTAAACAGGGAAGAGACCCAGTACTTC. The gene calls are TRBV7-2 and TRBJ2-5, with D perhaps matching TRBD1 (6 bases). This CDR3 has 13 residues. Looked up from germline, CDR1 is SGHTA and CDR2 is FQGNSA. V was clipped by 2 bases and J by 3 bases, with 7 bases between them.

There are a few counts of this clone. The chain uses TRBV4-2 and TRBJ2-1, with TRBD2 identical over 11 bases. Germline assignment: CDR1 LGHNA and CDR2 YNFKEQ. V dropped 0 bases and J dropped 4; count of bases not matched to a gene: 2. This CDR3 is 16 amino acids long. CDR3 DNA: TGTGCCAGCAGCCAAGACGGGACTAGCGGATACAATGAGCAGTTCTTC. It codes for CASSQDGTSGYNEQFF.

V usage is TRBV30 and J usage is TRBJ2-1, with a tentative D call TRBD2 (6 bases). Germline assignment: CDR1 GTSNPN and CDR2 SVGIG (reference sequence). This CDR3 has 14 amino acids. Trimming removed 5 bases from V and 7 bases from J, with 18 bases in between. Here the CDR3 DNA reads TGTGCCTGGGTTCAACCGGGACTTCCTAATGAGCAGTTCTTC. Translating gives CAWVQPGLPNEQFF.

The chain uses TRBV4-1 and TRBJ1-1; D remains unclear. The germline V and J ends were trimmed by 2 bases and 4 bases, with 11 bases remaining between them. This CDR3 has 14 residues. The germline CDR1 and CDR2 sequences are MGHRA and YSYEKL. The DNA for the CDR3 is TGCGCCAGCAGCCAACCTAGGGTGGCCACTGAAGCTTTCTTT. It is translated as CASSQPRVATEAFF.

This clone has just a few counts. V gene TRBV5-4 combines with J gene TRBJ2-1; TRBD2 matches 10 bases. The CDR3 loop spans 15 amino acids. Trimming removed 4 bases from V and 8 bases from J; junction bases left unmatched: 9. CDR1 and CDR2 (germline): SGHNT, YYREEE (reference sequence). CDR3 sequence reads: CASSRPAGGPHEQFF. The CDR3 DNA sequence: TGTGCCAGCAGCCGACCAGCGGGAGGGCCTCATGAGCAGTTCTTC.

The chain combines TRBV30 with TRBJ2-7; D remains unclear. The CDR3 sequence is 13 residues long. V lost 1 base, J lost 5 bases, and 12 bases lay in between. Per germline, CDR1 GTSNPN and CDR2 SVGIG (reference sequence). The CDR3 DNA sequence: TGTGCCTGGAGTGGCGGTATACACCACGAGCAGTACTTC. This encodes CAWSGGIHHEQYF.

J is TRBJ2-2 and V is TRBV9; D gene uncertain. CDR1 is SGDLS and CDR2 is YYNGEE in the germline V gene. V was cut by 5 bases and J by 5 bases, with 10 bases left in between. The CDR3 contains 13 residues. The CDR3 nucleotides read TGTGCCAGCAGGACTGGTACTACCGGGGAGCTGTTTTTT. It yields the protein CASRTGTTGELFF.

Only a few counts were recorded for this clone. The same CDR3 also results from other DNA sequences found in this sample. V gene TRBV29-1 combines with J gene TRBJ1-1; D gene ambiguous. V lost 6 bases to trimming and J lost 0 bases, with 8 bases between them. The germline V gene encodes CDR1 SQVTM and CDR2 ANQGSEA. This CDR3 has 12 amino acids. The CDR3 reads CSVGSMNTEAFF. The CDR3 DNA reads TGCAGCGTCGGCAGTATGAACACTGAAGCTTTCTTT. Full variable domain (remainder filled in from reference TRBV29-1 and TRBJ1-1): SAVISQKPSRDICQRGTSLTIQCQVDSQVTMMFWYRQQPGQSLTLIATANQGSEATYESGFVIDKFPISRPNLTFSTLTVSNMSPEDSSIYLCSVGSMNTEAFFGQGTRLTVV.

This clone was counted only a few times. The J gene is TRBJ2-1, the V gene TRBV7-2, with D possibly TRBD1 on 6 matching bases. Germline V gene data show CDR1 as SGHTA and CDR2 as FQGNSA. The CDR3 consists of 15 residues. V shed 4 bases and J shed 3 bases, with 13 bases lying between them. The DNA of the CDR3 is TGTGCCAGCAGCTCCCCCAGACAGGTCTACAATGAGCAGTTCTTC. Residues: CASSSPRQVYNEQFF.